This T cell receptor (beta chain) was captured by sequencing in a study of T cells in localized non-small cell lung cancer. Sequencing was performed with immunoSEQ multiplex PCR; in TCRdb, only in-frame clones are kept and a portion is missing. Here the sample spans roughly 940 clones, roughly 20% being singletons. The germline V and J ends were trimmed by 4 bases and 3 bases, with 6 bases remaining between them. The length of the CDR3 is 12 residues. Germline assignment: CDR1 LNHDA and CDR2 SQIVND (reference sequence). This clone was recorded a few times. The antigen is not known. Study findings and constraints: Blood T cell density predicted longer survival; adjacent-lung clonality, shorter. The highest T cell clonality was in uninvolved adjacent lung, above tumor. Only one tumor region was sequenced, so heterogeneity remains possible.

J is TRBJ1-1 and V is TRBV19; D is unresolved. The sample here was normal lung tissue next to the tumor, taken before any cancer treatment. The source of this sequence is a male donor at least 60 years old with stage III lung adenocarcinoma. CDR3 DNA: TGTGCCAGTAGTAACACCTACACTGAAGCTTTCTTT. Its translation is CASSNTYTEAFF.